Listed below are T cell receptor beta chains from one sample, sequenced in a study of T-cell memory formation after mild COVID-19. TCRdb redid the calling of the 5' RACE reads with MiXCR, one entry per CDR3 protein. The sample contains hundreds of thousands of distinct CDR3 sequences, more than 15% of which appear only once. Sequences were obtained from PBMCs or a T cell subset sorted from them (not recorded which). All receptors derive from an adult woman who had mild COVID-19 (a few samples of this study predate the infection). Cell type and time point are not known. Each CDR3 is given with its conserved first and last residue. D genes are given only for firm matches. The listing skips clone size in some rows; elsewhere it reads once, few, many or a size class.

v_call	j_call	clone_size	d_call	cdr3_nt	cdr3_aa
TRBV12-5	TRBJ2-5	NA	NA	TGTGCTAGTGGTTTGGAGACAGGGACCCAGTACTTC	CASGLETGTQYF
TRBV7-9	TRBJ1-1	NA	NA	TGTGCCAGCAGCTTAGGCAAAGGGATTTTTACTGAAGCTTTCTTT	CASSLGKGIFTEAFF
TRBV10-2	TRBJ1-1	few	NA	TGCGCCAGCAGTGTTAAATGGGAAGCTTTCTTT	CASSVKWEAFF
TRBV6-4	TRBJ2-1	few	NA	TGTGCCAGCAGTGCGGAGGTTGGCAATGAGCAGTTCTTC	CASSAEVGNEQFF
TRBV12-3/TRBV12-4	TRBJ1-2	NA	NA	TGTGCCAGCAGTTCTCGGCAGAGCTATGGCTACACCTTC	CASSSRQSYGYTF
TRBV4-2	TRBJ1-6	NA	NA	TGTGCCAGCAGCCAAGAGGCAGGGGATTCACCCCTCCACTTT	CASSQEAGDSPLHF
TRBV12-5	TRBJ2-3	NA	NA	TGTGCTAGTGGTTTGGTGGTGGGTGGCACAGATACGCAGTATTTT	CASGLVVGGTDTQYF
TRBV20-1	TRBJ2-1	few	TRBD2	TGCAGTGCTAGCCGGACTAGCGGGAGTAACAATGAGCAGTTCTTC	CSASRTSGSNNEQFF
TRBV5-4	TRBJ1-1	NA	NA	TGTGCCAGCAGCTTGGCCGGGAGGGGGAACACTGAAGCTTTCTTT	CASSLAGRGNTEAFF
TRBV24-1	TRBJ2-1	many	TRBD2	TGTGCCACCAGTGACCCCTCCCTGACTAGCGGGAGTTCGTACTACAATGAGCAGTTCTTC	CATSDPSLTSGSSYYNEQFF
TRBV20-1	TRBJ1-2	NA	NA	TGCAGTGCTAGAGTCGGCAACTATGGCTACACCTTC	CSARVGNYGYTF
TRBV20-1	TRBJ1-1	NA	NA	TGCAGTGCTACGGAGAGCCCAGCCACTGAAGCTTTCTTT	CSATESPATEAFF
TRBV12-3/TRBV12-4	TRBJ2-5	few	NA	TGTGCCAGCGGGCTCCAGAGCGGAGAGACCCAGTACTTC	CASGLQSGETQYF
TRBV18	TRBJ1-2	NA	NA	TGTGCCAGCTCAACACCGTCGGCCTCGGTTTGGGGCTACACCTTC	CASSTPSASVWGYTF
TRBV6-2/TRBV6-3	TRBJ2-1	few	NA	TGTGCCAGCAGTCCAAGTGCCGATGGCAATGAGCAGTTCTTC	CASSPSADGNEQFF
TRBV7-9	TRBJ1-4	NA	NA	TGTGCCAGCAGCGCCCTTAGGGAAGGCGAAAAACTGTTTTTT	CASSALREGEKLFF
TRBV20-1	TRBJ1-2	few	NA	TGCAGTGCTAGAGGAACAGGGCACTATGGCTACACCTTC	CSARGTGHYGYTF
TRBV29-1	TRBJ1-1	NA	NA	TGCAGCGCCAGCCTCGGGGGCCCAGGCGGGGACACTGAAGCTTTCTTT	CSASLGGPGGDTEAFF
TRBV3-1	TRBJ2-7	few	TRBD2	TGTGCCAGCAGCCACCGACTAGCGGGGGAGCAGTACTTC	CASSHRLAGEQYF
TRBV12-3/TRBV12-4	TRBJ2-7	NA	TRBD1	TGTGCCAGCAGCCGGGACAGGGTAGACAAGCAGTACTTC	CASSRDRVDKQYF